The clone carrying this T cell receptor beta chain has more than one count but fewer than ten. The data are from a study of blood T cells in healthy people across ages. The CDR3 contains 14 residues. CDR1 and CDR2 (germline): KGHSH, LQKENI. V lost 0 bases, J lost 2 bases, and 8 bases lay in between. Primers used in a second PCR of about 7 to 12 cycles were a sample-barcoded 5' primer and a J-beta primer mix. In TCRdb, the 5' RACE reads were re-called with MiXCR into one record per CDR3 protein. The repertoire has 550,000 to 600,000 distinct CDR3 sequences, roughly 43% of them found once; the top ten carry roughly 25%.

V gene TRBV18 combines with J gene TRBJ2-7, with D perhaps TRBD2 (5 bases). The source is an older man in good health. Sequenced sample: blood. CDR3 coding DNA: TGTGCCAGCTCACCACCAGGGAGAGCCTACGAGCAGTACTTC. Protein product: CASSPPGRAYEQYF.